A single sample is the source of the 30 T cell receptor beta chains below, sequenced in a study of T-cell reconstitution after alpha-beta-depleted transplantation in children. Researchers prepared the TCRbeta library using unique molecular identifiers, the study reports. TCRdb independently ran MiXCR on the PCR reads; one entry per CDR3 protein. The sample has fewer than 550,000 distinct CDR3 sequences; roughly 10% are singletons. Sequencing was performed on PBMCs, mostly from graft donor cells, taken 180 days after TCRalphabeta/CD19-depleted stem cell transplant. The receptor source for this set is a female patient aged 2 to 10 who had a stem cell transplant for aplastic anemia, so the T cells may come from the graft donor.

This clonotype was recorded a few times. The gene calls are TRBV25-1 and TRBJ2-7; 13 bases are shared with TRBD2. Germline CDR1 MGHDK, CDR2 SYGVNS. The CDR3 totals 16 residues. After removal of 9 bases from V and 0 bases from J, the junction contained 8 bases not matched to a gene. Here the CDR3 reads CASTGLAGPLSYEQYF. In nucleotides, the CDR3 is TGTGCCAGTACGGGACTAGCGGGACCCCTCTCCTACGAGCAGTACTTC.

This clonotype was seen many times. The rearrangement uses TRBV7-2 and TRBJ2-5; D is unclear. Trimming pared 3 bases from V and 5 bases from J, leaving 7 bases between. The germline V gene encodes CDR1 SGHTA and CDR2 FQGNSA. The length of the CDR3 is 12 residues. The CDR3 nucleotides read TGTGCCAGCAGCTTCCCGGCCGAGACCCAGTACTTC. It encodes CASSFPAETQYF.

V usage is TRBV5-1 and J usage is TRBJ1-3, with D uncertain. The CDR3 is 13 residues long. The ends were cut back, 5 bases at V and 3 bases at J, with 9 bases in the middle. Germline CDR1 reads SGHRS; CDR2 reads YFSETQ. The CDR3 sequence: CASSTEGGNTIYF. The CDR3 region has the DNA TGCGCCAGCAGTACAGAGGGTGGAAACACCATATATTTT. Supplemented by reference TRBV5-1 and TRBJ1-3, the full variable domain reads KAGVTQTPRYLIKTRGQQVTLSCSPISGHRSVSWYQQTPGQGLQFLFEYFSETQRNKGNFPGRFSGRQFSNSRSEMNVSTLELGDSALYLCASSTEGGNTIYFGEGSWLTVV.

There are a few counts of this clonotype. The chain combines TRBV5-1 with TRBJ1-2; a weak D match, TRBD1 (5 bases). V gave up 3 bases and J gave up 2 bases, with 11 bases separating them. Germline-derived CDR1 and CDR2 are SGHRS and YFSETQ. The CDR3 is 14 residues long. This CDR3 is CASSSGTANYGYTF. For the CDR3, the DNA is TGCGCCAGCAGCTCCGGGACGGCAAACTATGGCTACACCTTC. The full variable domain, its missing parts supplied by reference TRBV5-1 and TRBJ1-2, is KAGVTQTPRYLIKTRGQQVTLSCSPISGHRSVSWYQQTPGQGLQFLFEYFSETQRNKGNFPGRFSGRQFSNSRSEMNVSTLELGDSALYLCASSSGTANYGYTFGSGTRLTVV.

Only a few counts were recorded for this clonotype. The CDR3 DNA reads as TGCGCCAGCAGCCAAGATCCTCATCGGCCCACTAAGGGGAATGAGCAGTTCTTC. It is translated as CASSQDPHRPTKGNEQFF. V and J are TRBV4-3 and TRBJ2-1, with D perhaps TRBD1 (5 bases). The length of the CDR3 is 18 residues. Germline V CDR1 and CDR2: LGHNA, YSLEER. Trimming cost V 0 bases and J 7 bases, with 22 bases left between them.

This clonotype was counted a few times. The chain carries TRBV4-1 and TRBJ2-5; 9 positions match TRBD1. Germline V gene lookup returns CDR1 MGHRA and CDR2 YSYEKL. V gave up 3 bases and J gave up 2 bases; unmatched junction bases: 10. The CDR3 extends over 17 amino acids. As DNA, the CDR3 is TGCGCCAGCAGCCAGGGCTCCGGGACAGGGTGGCAAGAGACCCAGTACTTC. Amino acid sequence: CASSQGSGTGWQETQYF.

The V call is TRBV18, the J call TRBJ1-1; D ambiguous. Germline CDR1 reads KGHSH; CDR2 reads LQKENI. V was trimmed by 5 bases and J by 0 bases, leaving 13 bases between them. This CDR3 region has 15 residues. CDR3 DNA sequence: TGTGCCAGCTCATCCAACCACGGAGTGAACACTGAAGCTTTCTTT. Its translation is CASSSNHGVNTEAFF.

The V gene is TRBV6-2 or TRBV6-3, the J gene TRBJ2-1, with 8 bases lining up with TRBD1. The CDR3 is made up of 18 amino acids. Germline V gene data show CDR1 as MNHEY and CDR2 as SVGEGT. V shed 2 bases, J shed 2 bases, and the junction held 11 bases outside the gene matches. CDR3 region: CASSYPVPGGLPYNEQFF. DNA for the CDR3: TGTGCCAGCAGTTACCCAGTTCCAGGGGGCCTTCCCTACAATGAGCAGTTCTTC.

CDR3 region: CASSLPAGAHGYTF. CDR3 nucleotides: TGTGCCAGCAGCTTACCGGCAGGGGCTCACGGCTACACCTTC. The genes are TRBV7-2 and TRBJ1-2, with TRBD1 as a possible D gene (6 bases). The germline V gene has CDR1 SGHTA and CDR2 FQGNSA. This CDR3 is 14 amino acids long. The V gene lost 2 bases and the J gene lost 8 bases, with 15 bases spanning the gap.

This clonotype was seen a handful of times. The rearrangement links TRBV6-1 to TRBJ2-5; D possibly corresponds to TRBD1 (6 bases). The CDR3 has 14 amino acids. V lost 4 bases and J lost 1, with 10 bases in between. CDR1 and CDR2 (germline): MNHNS, SASEGT. The CDR3 nucleotides read TGTGCCAGCAGTGTCGGACAGCCCCAAGAGACCCAGTACTTC. Translating it yields CASSVGQPQETQYF.

The chain employs TRBV7-9 and TRBJ2-6; D is uncertain. V gave up 8 bases and J gave up 2 bases, with 13 bases separating them. The CDR3 loop spans 15 amino acids. The germline V gene has CDR1 SEHNR and CDR2 FQNEAQ (reference sequence). For the CDR3, the DNA is TGTGCCAGCCGCACCCTTTCGACTGGGGCCAACGTCCTGACTTTC. Protein product: CASRTLSTGANVLTF.

This clonotype has a handful of counts. V usage is TRBV3-1 and J usage is TRBJ2-3; no reliable D call. There are 15 residues in the CDR3. Trimming took off 0 bases at V and 2 bases at J, with 9 bases between the two ends. CDR1 and CDR2 from the germline V gene are LGHDT and YNNKEL (reference sequence). CDR3 nucleotides: TGTGCCAGCAGCCAAGAGGGGTGGCCCACAGATACGCAGTATTTT. This sequence encodes CASSQEGWPTDTQYF.

The gene calls are TRBV20-1 and TRBJ2-2; D might be TRBD2 (6 bases). Germline CDR1 reads DFQATT; CDR2 reads SNEGSKA (reference sequence). This CDR3 spans 15 amino acids. The V and J ends lost 0 bases and 13 bases respectively, with 21 bases between them. CDR3 nucleotides: TGCAGTGCTAGAGATCCGTGGGCGGGGTGGCCGGCGCTGTTTTTT. Its translation: CSARDPWAGWPALFF.

This clonotype was counted only a few times. The chain recombines TRBV12-3 or TRBV12-4 with TRBJ2-3; D might be TRBD2 (5 bases). Between the trimmed V and J ends, which lost 3 bases and 4 bases, there was a span of 14 bases. There are 15 residues in the CDR3. CDR3 in amino acids: CASSFLAGAADTQYF. In DNA, the CDR3 is TGTGCCAGCAGTTTTTTGGCGGGCGCAGCAGATACGCAGTATTTT.

This clonotype was seen only a few times. The V gene is TRBV6-1, the J gene TRBJ2-3; 9 bases map to TRBD1. CDR1 MNHNS and CDR2 SASEGT come from the germline V gene. This CDR3 has 15 amino acids. V shed 7 bases, J shed 2 bases, and the junction held 7 bases outside the gene matches. The DNA for the CDR3 is TGTGCCAGCAATACCCGGACAGGGGCCACAGATACGCAGTATTTT. Residues: CASNTRTGATDTQYF.

The gene calls are TRBV3-1 and TRBJ2-7; D may be TRBD2 (6 bases). There are 16 residues in the CDR3. Trimming removed 1 base from V and 6 bases from J, with 19 bases in between. Germline CDR1 is LGHDT and CDR2 is YNNKEL (reference sequence). The DNA for the CDR3 is TGTGCCAGCAGCCAAGTTCCGGGAAGGAGGGCTTTCGAGCAGTACTTC. Its translation: CASSQVPGRRAFEQYF.

This chain joins TRBV6-6 and TRBJ1-2; possible D gene TRBD1, 6 bases. The CDR3 extends over 12 amino acids. V shed 6 bases and J shed 8 bases, with 13 bases lying between them. Germline V gives CDR1 MNHNY, CDR2 SVGAGI (reference sequence). The CDR3 spells CASSHRVRGYTF. CDR3 in DNA: TGTGCCAGCAGCCACAGGGTACGGGGCTACACCTTC.

The chain recombines TRBV28 with TRBJ2-7; 11 nucleotides align to TRBD2. Germline loops: CDR1 MDHEN, CDR2 SYDVKM. CDR3 length: 16 residues. J gave up 4 bases and V 5 bases, and 10 bases lay outside the gene matches. The CDR3 DNA reads TGTGCCAGCAGTCGAGATAGCGGGAGGGCCTTATACGAGCAGTACTTC. Its protein is CASSRDSGRALYEQYF.

This clonotype was counted only a few times. This chain uses TRBV5-1 with TRBJ2-7; D could derive from TRBD1 or TRBD2 (5 bases each). Trimming took off 1 base at V and 0 bases at J, with 14 bases between the two ends. Per the germline V gene, CDR1 is SGHRS and CDR2 is YFSETQ. The CDR3 is 16 residues long. CDR3 nucleotide sequence: TGCGCCAGCAGCTTGACTTCGTACGGGACCTCCTACGAGCAGTACTTC. Translating it yields CASSLTSYGTSYEQYF.

CDR3 coding DNA: TGTGCCAGCAGCGTCGCCCCGGGACTAGCGGGACGAGAGACCCAGTACTTC. It translates to CASSVAPGLAGRETQYF. The chain links TRBV9 to TRBJ2-5; 13 bases map to TRBD2. Trimming cost V 2 bases and J 4 bases; bases outside gene matches: 8. The CDR3 contains 17 residues. Germline V lookup: CDR1 SGDLS, CDR2 YYNGEE.

This clonotype showed up just a few times. The chain has TRBV27 and TRBJ2-5; TRBD1 matches at 9 bases. V lost 6 bases and J lost 5; bases outside the gene matches: 4. The CDR3 extends over 13 amino acids. Germline assignment: CDR1 MNHEY and CDR2 SMNVEV (reference sequence). The CDR3 here is CASSNTGGETQYF. Written as DNA, the CDR3 is TGTGCCAGCAGCAATACAGGGGGCGAGACCCAGTACTTC.

This clonotype was recorded a few times. The chain employs TRBV6-1 and TRBJ2-2, with a tentative D call TRBD2 (5 bases). The germline V gene has CDR1 MNHNS and CDR2 SASEGT. The CDR3 loop spans 15 amino acids. The ends were cut back, 6 bases at V and 5 bases at J, with 16 bases in the middle. CDR3 amino acids: CASSSFGRVTGELFF. Here the CDR3 DNA reads TGTGCCAGCAGCTCATTCGGGCGGGTTACCGGGGAGCTGTTTTTT.

On this clonotype: An end of the junction differs from the germline gene, which may be a read error. This chain uses TRBV20-1 with TRBJ2-7; the match to TRBD2 covers 13 bases. CDR1 and CDR2 (germline): DFQATT, SNEGSKA (reference sequence). This CDR3 region has 15 residues. CDR3 sequence: CSARDVRNTSGRGDF. The CDR3 DNA reads as TGCAGTGCTAGAGATGTCCGAAACACTAGCGGGAGGGGGGATTTC.

The CDR3 protein is CASSKLSYEQYV. The CDR3 nucleotides are TGTGCCAGCAGCAAATTGTCCTACGAGCAGTACGTC. This rearrangement joins TRBV21-1 to TRBJ2-7. TRBV21-1 is annotated as a pseudogene. The CDR3 is 12 residues long.

In this sample, this clonotype turned up a few times. The V call is TRBV15, the J call TRBJ1-3, with D unclear. Trimming removed 0 bases from V and 0 bases from J, with 9 bases in between. Per the germline V gene, CDR1 is LNHNV and CDR2 is YYDKDF (reference sequence). The CDR3 is 16 amino acids. The chain's CDR3 is CATSRDRYSSGNTIYF. CDR3 DNA: TGTGCCACCAGCAGAGATCGGTACAGCTCTGGAAACACCATATATTTT.

The chain recombines TRBV7-2 with TRBJ2-3, with D unresolved. This CDR3 has 16 amino acids. CDR1 is SGHTA, CDR2 FQGNSA, per germline. V was pared by 0 bases and J by 6 bases, with 16 bases between. The CDR3 region has the DNA TGTGCCAGCAGCTTAGCGCCCAGCGCCCCGGCGGATACGCAGTATTTT. Protein sequence: CASSLAPSAPADTQYF.

The sample holds a few counts of this clonotype. The chain is built from TRBV24-1 and TRBJ2-1; 7 bases match TRBD1. This CDR3 is built from 15 residues. The germline V gene encodes CDR1 KGHDR and CDR2 SFDVKD. Trimming removed 7 bases from V and 2 bases from J; junction bases left unmatched: 7. The chain's CDR3 is CATSRQGGPYNEQFF. As DNA, the CDR3 is TGTGCCACCAGCAGACAGGGCGGCCCCTACAATGAGCAGTTCTTC.

This clonotype was seen only once. This chain links TRBV6-2 or TRBV6-3 with TRBJ2-3, with TRBD2 matching over 8 bases. Germline V gene sequence: CDR1 MNHEY, CDR2 SVGEGT. The CDR3 covers 18 residues. J was trimmed by 0 bases and V by 2 bases; bases with no gene match: 10. The CDR3 here is CASSYPLLLAESTDTQYF. The CDR3 coding sequence is TGTGCCAGCAGTTACCCCCTTTTACTAGCGGAAAGCACAGATACGCAGTATTTT.

This clonotype was seen ten or more times. The chain is built from TRBV29-1 and TRBJ2-3, with 10 bases fitting TRBD2. Germline CDR1 and CDR2: SQVTM and ANQGSEA. The CDR3 loop spans 14 amino acids. V gave up 5 bases and J gave up 5 bases; unmatched junction bases: 7. In DNA, the CDR3 is TGCAGCGTTTGGCTAGCGGGAGAGTTAGATACGCAGTATTTT. Protein product: CSVWLAGELDTQYF.

This clonotype has a handful of counts. The DNA for the CDR3 is TGTGCCAGCAGCCCCTTCGGGGGGGCTGAGAACACTGAAGCTTTCTTT. Protein sequence: CASSPFGGAENTEAFF. The J gene is TRBJ1-1, the V gene TRBV7-9; D possibly corresponds to TRBD1 (6 bases). This CDR3 contains 16 residues. The V gene lost 5 bases and the J gene lost 1 base, with 17 bases spanning the gap. The V gene's germline CDR1 is SEHNR and CDR2 FQNEAQ (reference sequence).